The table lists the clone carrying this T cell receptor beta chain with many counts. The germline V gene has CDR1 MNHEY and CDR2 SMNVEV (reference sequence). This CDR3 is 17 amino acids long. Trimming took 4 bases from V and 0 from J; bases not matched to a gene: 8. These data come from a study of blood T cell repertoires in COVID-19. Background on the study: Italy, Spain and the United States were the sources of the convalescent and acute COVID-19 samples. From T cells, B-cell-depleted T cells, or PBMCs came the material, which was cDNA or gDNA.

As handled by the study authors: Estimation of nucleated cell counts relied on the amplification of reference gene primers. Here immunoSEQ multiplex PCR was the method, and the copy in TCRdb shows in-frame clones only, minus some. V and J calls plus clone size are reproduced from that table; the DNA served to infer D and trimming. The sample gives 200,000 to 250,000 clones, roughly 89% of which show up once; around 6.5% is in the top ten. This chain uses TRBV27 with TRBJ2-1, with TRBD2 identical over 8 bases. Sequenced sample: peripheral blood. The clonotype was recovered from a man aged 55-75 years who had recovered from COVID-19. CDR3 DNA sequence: TGTGCCAGCAGTTCCGGGGGGGGGCCGAGCTCCTACAATGAGCAGTTCTTC. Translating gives CASSSGGGPSSYNEQFF.